One sample yielded the 12 T cell receptor beta chains listed below, sequenced in a study of CD8+CD57+ T cells in acquired aplastic anemia. The sequenced patients had an expansion of CD8+CD57+ cells seen by flow cytometry. Both TCR beta VDJ combination and CDR3 sequence profiling were carried out. Genomic DNA was the template for this profiling. TCRdb processed the reads anew with MiXCR; each CDR3 protein has one entry. Of hundreds of thousands of distinct CDR3 sequences listed, around a third are singletons. Sequenced sample: sorted CD4+, CD8+, or CD8+CD57+ T cells (not recorded which) from PBMCs. All receptors derive from a human donor with aplastic anemia.

Ten or more counts support this clonotype. J is TRBJ2-5 and V is TRBV24-1; D is perhaps TRBD1 (6 bases). This CDR3 has 14 amino acids. Trimming left V 3 bases short and J 4 bases short, with 11 bases between. Germline V gene data show CDR1 as KGHDR and CDR2 as SFDVKD. DNA of the CDR3: TGTGCCACCAGTGATCACAGGGCCGCAGAGACCCAGTACTTC. Protein: CATSDHRAAETQYF.

The rearrangement joins TRBV20-1 to TRBJ2-7; 11 bases map to TRBD2. V lost 5 bases and J lost 0; bases outside the gene matches: 3. The CDR3 extends over 14 amino acids. Germline V gene sequence: CDR1 DFQATT, CDR2 SNEGSKA (reference sequence). The CDR3 sequence is CSAETSGNSYEQYF. As DNA, the CDR3 is TGCAGTGCTGAGACTAGCGGGAACTCCTACGAGCAGTACTTC.

This sequence joins TRBV7-3 and TRBJ2-7; D is perhaps TRBD2 (5 bases). V shed 1 base and J shed 10 bases, with 17 bases lying between them. This CDR3 is 14 amino acids long. Germline loops: CDR1 SGHTA, CDR2 FQGTGA. The CDR3 region is CASSLRHGGQDQYF. The CDR3 region has the DNA TGTGCCAGCAGCTTAAGGCATGGAGGCCAGGACCAGTACTTC.

Notes on this clonotype: Relative to the germline gene, one junction end is altered; a read error may explain this. The rearrangement joins TRBV7-7 to TRBJ2-1; a weak D match, TRBD2 (6 bases). This CDR3 region has 15 residues. Germline values: CDR1 SSHAT, CDR2 FNYEAQ (reference sequence). DNA for the CDR3: TGTGCTAGCAGCTCCACTAGCCAAGAAAGGAATGAGCAGTTCTTC. Translated: CASSSTSQERNEQFF.

The genes are TRBV19 and TRBJ1-5; maybe TRBD1 (5 bases). Trimming left V 3 bases short and J 5 bases short, with 11 bases between. This CDR3 spans 14 amino acids. Germline V lookup: CDR1 LNHDA, CDR2 SQIVND (reference sequence). The CDR3 loop reads CASSMLGTDQPQHF. The CDR3 nucleotides are TGTGCCAGTAGTATGCTAGGGACGGATCAGCCCCAGCATTTT.

At least ten counts were recorded for this clonotype. This chain joins TRBV19 and TRBJ1-2; D ambiguous. Germline V gene sequence: CDR1 LNHDA, CDR2 SQIVND (reference sequence). The CDR3 consists of 14 residues. Trimming removed 7 bases from V and 7 bases from J, with 19 bases in between. As DNA, the CDR3 is TGTGCCAGTACCCCGGCCTTAGGGTCTGGTGGCTACACCTTC. Protein product: CASTPALGSGGYTF.

V is TRBV20-1 and J is TRBJ1-4; 7 bases agree with TRBD1. The germline gives CDR1 DFQATT, CDR2 SNEGSKA (reference sequence). CDR3 size: 13 residues. Germline trimming cut 6 bases from V and 5 bases from J; bases unmatched to any gene: 6. The CDR3 nucleotides read TGCAGTGCGACGTGGGACAGAAATGAAAAACTGTTTTTT. The encoded protein is CSATWDRNEKLFF.

This clonotype appeared many times. A junction boundary mismatches the germline segment, possibly from a read error. The rearrangement links TRBV2 to TRBJ1-1; D gene ambiguous. CDR1 SNHLY and CDR2 FYNNEI come from the germline V gene. The CDR3 runs 12 residues. DNA of the CDR3: TGTGCCAGCAGTGAAGCTAGCAGGTCCCCCGGTTTT. Protein product: CASSEASRSPGF. Full variable domain (rest looked up from reference TRBV2 and TRBJ1-1): EPEVTQTPSHQVTQMGQEVILRCVPISNHLYFYWYRQILGQKVEFLVSFYNNEISEKSEIFDDQFSVERPDGSNFTLKIRSTKLEDSAMYFCASSEASRSPGFGQGTRLTVV.

This clonotype was observed at least ten times. The V gene is TRBV20-1, the J gene TRBJ2-7; D might be TRBD2 (6 bases). Trimming stripped 4 bases from V and 0 bases from J, with 13 bases between. Germline loops: CDR1 DFQATT, CDR2 SNEGSKA (reference sequence). There are 14 residues in the CDR3. In DNA, the CDR3 is TGCAGTGCTACAAAGCGGGCTTTCTCCTACGAGCAGTACTTC. Translation: CSATKRAFSYEQYF.

The rearrangement joins TRBV2 to TRBJ1-2; perhaps TRBD1 as D (5 bases). The CDR3 has 12 residues. V was shortened by 1 base and J by 10 bases, with 10 bases between the two germline ends. The germline gives CDR1 SNHLY, CDR2 FYNNEI. The CDR3 DNA reads TGTGCCAGCAGTGAAGTGTTGGGGCTCTACACCTTC. Encoded protein: CASSEVLGLYTF.

With regard to this clonotype: One junction end does not reproduce the germline sequence, and a read error may be involved. This chain links TRBV20-1 with TRBJ2-7; 7 nucleotides agree with TRBD2. CDR3 size: 14 residues. Germline CDR1 and CDR2: DFQATT and SNEGSKA (reference sequence). CDR3 sequence: CSARVDGGSREQYF. The CDR3 DNA reads as TGCAGTGCCAGAGTCGACGGGGGGTCCCGCGAGCAGTACTTC.

This clonotype was recorded at least ten times. The chain joins TRBV10-2 to TRBJ2-1; no clear D gene. CDR1 is WSHSY and CDR2 is SAAADI in the germline V gene. The CDR3 sequence is 13 residues long. V was cut by 3 bases and J by 1 base, with 4 bases left in between. The CDR3 reads CASSDASYNEQFF. CDR3 sequence (DNA): TGCGCCAGCAGTGACGCGTCCTACAATGAGCAGTTCTTC.